Sequencing of this T cell receptor (beta chain) was carried out in a study of blood T cell repertoires in COVID-19. About the research overall: Samples taken during acute and convalescent COVID-19 were collected in the United States, Italy and Spain. PBMCs, B-cell-depleted T cells, or T cells provided the cDNA or gDNA that made up the material.

Data came from immunoSEQ multiplex PCR; TCRdb stores just in-frame clones and leaves some out. The profile shows 150,000 to 200,000 clones, 65% to 85% of them singletons. The sequenced material came from peripheral blood. The sequence was collected from a man in his 60s with active or convalescent COVID-19.

The CDR3 DNA reads TGTGCCAGCAGCGTAGCCGGTGGGCAGGGAATTGACGGAAACACCATATATTTT. This encodes CASSVAGGQGIDGNTIYF. V and J are TRBV9 and TRBJ1-3; D is perhaps TRBD1 (5 bases). V shed 0 bases and J shed 4 bases, with 20 bases lying between them. The V gene's germline CDR1 is SGDLS and CDR2 YYNGEE. The CDR3 runs to 18 residues.